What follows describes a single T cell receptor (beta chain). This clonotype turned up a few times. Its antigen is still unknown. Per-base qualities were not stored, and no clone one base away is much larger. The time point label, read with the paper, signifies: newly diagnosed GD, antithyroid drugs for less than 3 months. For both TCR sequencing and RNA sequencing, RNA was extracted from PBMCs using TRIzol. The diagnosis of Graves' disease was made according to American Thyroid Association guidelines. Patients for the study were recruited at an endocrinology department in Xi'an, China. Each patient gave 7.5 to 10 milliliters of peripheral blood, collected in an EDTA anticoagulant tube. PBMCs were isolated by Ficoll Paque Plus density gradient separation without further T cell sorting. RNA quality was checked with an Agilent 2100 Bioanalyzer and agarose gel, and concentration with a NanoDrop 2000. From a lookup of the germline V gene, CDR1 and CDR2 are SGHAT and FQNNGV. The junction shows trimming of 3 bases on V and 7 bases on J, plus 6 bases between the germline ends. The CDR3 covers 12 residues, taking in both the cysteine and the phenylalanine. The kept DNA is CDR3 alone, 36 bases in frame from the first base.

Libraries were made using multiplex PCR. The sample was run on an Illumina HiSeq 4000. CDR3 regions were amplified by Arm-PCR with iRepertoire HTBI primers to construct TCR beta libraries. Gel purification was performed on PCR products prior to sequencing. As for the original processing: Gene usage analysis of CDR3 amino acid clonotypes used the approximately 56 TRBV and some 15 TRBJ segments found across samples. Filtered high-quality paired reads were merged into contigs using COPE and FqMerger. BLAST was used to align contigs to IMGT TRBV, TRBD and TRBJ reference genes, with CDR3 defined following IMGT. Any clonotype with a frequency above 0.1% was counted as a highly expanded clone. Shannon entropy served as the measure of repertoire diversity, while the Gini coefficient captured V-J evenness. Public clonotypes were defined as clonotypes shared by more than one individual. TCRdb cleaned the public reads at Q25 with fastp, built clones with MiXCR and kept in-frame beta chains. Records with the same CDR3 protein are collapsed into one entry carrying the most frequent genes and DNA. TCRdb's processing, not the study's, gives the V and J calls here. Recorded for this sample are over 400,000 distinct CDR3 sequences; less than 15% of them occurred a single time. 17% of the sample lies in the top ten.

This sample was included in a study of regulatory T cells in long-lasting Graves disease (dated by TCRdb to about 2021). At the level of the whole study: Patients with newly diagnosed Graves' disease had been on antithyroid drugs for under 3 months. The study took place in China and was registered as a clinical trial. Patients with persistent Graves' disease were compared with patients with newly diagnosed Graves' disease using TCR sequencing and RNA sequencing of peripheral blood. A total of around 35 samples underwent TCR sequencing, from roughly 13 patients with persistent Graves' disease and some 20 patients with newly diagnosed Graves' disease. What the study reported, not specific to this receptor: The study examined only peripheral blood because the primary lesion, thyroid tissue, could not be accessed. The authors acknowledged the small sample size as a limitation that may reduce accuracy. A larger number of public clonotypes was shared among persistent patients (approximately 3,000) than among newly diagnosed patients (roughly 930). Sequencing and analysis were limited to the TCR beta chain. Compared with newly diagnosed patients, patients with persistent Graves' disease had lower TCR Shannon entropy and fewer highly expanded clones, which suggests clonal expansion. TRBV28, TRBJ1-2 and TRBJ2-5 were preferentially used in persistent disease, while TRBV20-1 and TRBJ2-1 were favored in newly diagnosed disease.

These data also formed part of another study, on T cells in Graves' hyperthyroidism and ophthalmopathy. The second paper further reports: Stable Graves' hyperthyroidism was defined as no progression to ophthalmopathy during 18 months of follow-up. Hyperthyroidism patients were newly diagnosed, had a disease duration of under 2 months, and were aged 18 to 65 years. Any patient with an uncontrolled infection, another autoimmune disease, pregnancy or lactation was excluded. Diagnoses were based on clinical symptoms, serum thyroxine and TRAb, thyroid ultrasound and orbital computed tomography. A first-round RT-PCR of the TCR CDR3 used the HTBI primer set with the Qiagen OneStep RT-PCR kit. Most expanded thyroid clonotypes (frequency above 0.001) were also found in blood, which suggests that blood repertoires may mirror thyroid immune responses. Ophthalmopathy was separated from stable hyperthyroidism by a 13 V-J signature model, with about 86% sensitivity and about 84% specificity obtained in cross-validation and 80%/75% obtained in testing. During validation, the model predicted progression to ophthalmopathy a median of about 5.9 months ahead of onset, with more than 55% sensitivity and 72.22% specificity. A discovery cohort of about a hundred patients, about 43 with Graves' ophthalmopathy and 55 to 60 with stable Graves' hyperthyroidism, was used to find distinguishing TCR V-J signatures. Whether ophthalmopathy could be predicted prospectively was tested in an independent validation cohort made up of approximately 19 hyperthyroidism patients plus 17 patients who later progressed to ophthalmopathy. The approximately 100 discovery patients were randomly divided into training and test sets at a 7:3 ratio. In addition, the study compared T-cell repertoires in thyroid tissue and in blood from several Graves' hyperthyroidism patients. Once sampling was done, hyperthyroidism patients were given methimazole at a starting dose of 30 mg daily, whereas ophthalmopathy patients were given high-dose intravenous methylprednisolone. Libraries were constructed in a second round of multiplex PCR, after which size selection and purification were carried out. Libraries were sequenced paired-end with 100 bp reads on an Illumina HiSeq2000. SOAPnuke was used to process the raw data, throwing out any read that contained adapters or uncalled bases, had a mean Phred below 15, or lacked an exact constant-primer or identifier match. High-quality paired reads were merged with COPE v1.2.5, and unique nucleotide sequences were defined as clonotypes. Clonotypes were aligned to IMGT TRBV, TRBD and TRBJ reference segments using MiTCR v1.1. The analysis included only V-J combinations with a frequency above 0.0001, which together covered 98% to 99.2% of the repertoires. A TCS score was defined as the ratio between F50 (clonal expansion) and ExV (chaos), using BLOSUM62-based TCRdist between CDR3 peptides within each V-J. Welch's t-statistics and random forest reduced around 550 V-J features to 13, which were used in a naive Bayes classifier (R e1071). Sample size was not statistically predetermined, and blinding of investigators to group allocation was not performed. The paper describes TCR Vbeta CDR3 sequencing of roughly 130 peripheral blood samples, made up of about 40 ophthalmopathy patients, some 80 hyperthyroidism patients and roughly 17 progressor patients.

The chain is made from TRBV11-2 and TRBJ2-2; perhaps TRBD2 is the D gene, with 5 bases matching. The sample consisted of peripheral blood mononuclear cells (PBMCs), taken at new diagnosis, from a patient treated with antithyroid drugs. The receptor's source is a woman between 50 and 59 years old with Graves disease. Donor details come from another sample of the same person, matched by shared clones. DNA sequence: TGTGCCAGCAGCTTCACTAGCGGGGAGCTGTTTTTT. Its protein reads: CASSFTSGELFF. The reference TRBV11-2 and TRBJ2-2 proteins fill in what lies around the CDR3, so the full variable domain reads EAGVAQSPRYKIIEKRQSVAFWCNPISGHATLYWYQQILGQGPKLLIQFQNNGVVDDSQLPKDRFSAERLKGVDSTLKIQPAKLEDSAVYLCASSFTSGELFFGEGSRLTVL.